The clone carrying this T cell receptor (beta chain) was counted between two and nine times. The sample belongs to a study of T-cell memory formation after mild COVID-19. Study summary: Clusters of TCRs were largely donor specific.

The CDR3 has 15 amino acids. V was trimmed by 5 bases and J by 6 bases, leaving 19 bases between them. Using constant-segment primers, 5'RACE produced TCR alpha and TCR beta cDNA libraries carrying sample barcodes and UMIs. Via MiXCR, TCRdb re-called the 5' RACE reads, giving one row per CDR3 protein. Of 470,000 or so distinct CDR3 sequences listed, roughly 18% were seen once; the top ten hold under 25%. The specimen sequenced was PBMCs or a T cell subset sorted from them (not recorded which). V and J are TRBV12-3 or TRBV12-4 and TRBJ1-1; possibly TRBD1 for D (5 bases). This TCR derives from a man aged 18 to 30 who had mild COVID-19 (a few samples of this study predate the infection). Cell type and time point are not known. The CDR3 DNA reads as TGTGCCAGCAGTCCCTACACCCAGGGCAACCCTGAAGCTTTCTTT. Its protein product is CASSPYTQGNPEAFF.